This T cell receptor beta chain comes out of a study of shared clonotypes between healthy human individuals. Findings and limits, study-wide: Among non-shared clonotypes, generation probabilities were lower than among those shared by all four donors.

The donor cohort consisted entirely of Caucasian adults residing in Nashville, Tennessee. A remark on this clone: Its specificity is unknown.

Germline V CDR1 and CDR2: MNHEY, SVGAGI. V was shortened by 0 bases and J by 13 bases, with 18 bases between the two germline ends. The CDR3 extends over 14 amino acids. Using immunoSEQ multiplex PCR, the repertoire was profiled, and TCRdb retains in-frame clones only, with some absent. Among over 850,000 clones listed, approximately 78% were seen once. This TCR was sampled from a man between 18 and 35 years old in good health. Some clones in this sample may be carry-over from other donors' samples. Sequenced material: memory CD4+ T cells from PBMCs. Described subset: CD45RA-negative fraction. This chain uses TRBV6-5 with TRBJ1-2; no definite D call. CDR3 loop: CASSYSKNRRLRTF. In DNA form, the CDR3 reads TGTGCCAGCAGTTACTCTAAGAACAGACGTCTTCGCACCTTC.